Following are 31 T cell receptor beta chains from one sample sequenced in a study of Graves' ophthalmopathy and Graves' hyperthyroidism. RNA transcripts were the source from which TCR beta CDR3 regions were amplified. Following a first-round RT-PCR that used HTBI primers, a second-round multiplex PCR was carried out. MiXCR was run by TCRdb on the multiplex PCR reads, yielding one entry per CDR3 protein. This sample yields roughly 420,000 distinct CDR3 sequences, of which more than 20% are seen a single time; roughly 3.2% belongs to the top ten. Material: peripheral blood. These receptors were collected from a woman aged 18-29 years with stable Graves' hyperthyroidism.

This chain connects TRBV19 to TRBJ2-7; no definite D call. The length of the CDR3 is 14 residues. V was trimmed by 4 bases and J by 2 bases, leaving 12 bases between them. Germline loops: CDR1 LNHDA, CDR2 SQIVND (reference sequence). CDR3 in amino acids: CASSTTRPPYEQYF. The CDR3 region has the DNA TGTGCCAGTAGTACCACAAGACCACCCTACGAGCAGTACTTC. The entire variable domain, with the rest obtained from reference TRBV19 and TRBJ2-7, is as follows: DGGITQSPKYLFRKEGQNVTLSCEQNLNHDAMYWYRQDPGQGLRLIYYSQIVNDFQKGDIAEGYSVSREKKESFPLTVTSAQKNPTAFYLCASSTTRPPYEQYFGPGTRLTVT.

Only one count was recorded for this clonotype. The chain links TRBV20-1 to TRBJ2-5; D may be TRBD1 (5 bases). V gave up 0 bases and J gave up 5 bases, with 34 bases separating them. This CDR3 has 21 amino acids. Looked up from germline, CDR1 is DFQATT and CDR2 is SNEGSKA (reference sequence). The CDR3 is CSARENPPVAGFSLFAETQYF. The CDR3 bases are TGCAGTGCTAGAGAGAACCCCCCCGTGGCAGGGTTTTCGTTGTTCGCGGAGACCCAGTACTTC.

Many counts were recorded for this clonotype. This sequence joins TRBV7-2 and TRBJ2-5; a weak D match, TRBD2 (5 bases). Germline lookup yields CDR1 SGHTA and CDR2 FQGNSA. The CDR3 spans 16 residues. Trimming left V 5 bases short and J 7 bases short, with 23 bases between. CDR3 protein: CASSPLSAGGYGTQYF. DNA of the CDR3: TGTGCCAGCAGCCCCTTATCCGCGGGCGGCTACGGGACCCAGTACTTC.

This clonotype was detected many times. The genes are TRBV20-1 and TRBJ2-5; 8 nucleotides match TRBD1. V lost 3 bases and J lost 3; bases outside the gene matches: 9. The germline CDR1 and CDR2 sequences are DFQATT and SNEGSKA (reference sequence). The CDR3 is 15 residues long. In DNA, the CDR3 is TGCAGTGCTAGCAGGGGGCCGTTAGATAAAGAGACCCAGTACTTC. Its protein is CSASRGPLDKETQYF.

The table lists this clonotype with many counts. The rearrangement joins TRBV15 to TRBJ2-2; D is undetermined. Germline V gene data show CDR1 as LNHNV and CDR2 as YYDKDF (reference sequence). Between the trimmed V and J ends, which lost 0 bases and 2 bases, there was a span of 7 bases. This CDR3 spans 15 amino acids. The CDR3 region has the DNA TGTGCCACCAGCAGAGACCGAGGTAACACCGGGGAGCTGTTTTTT. Residues: CATSRDRGNTGELFF.

This clonotype has at least ten counts. This rearrangement joins TRBV7-2 to TRBJ2-7; D gene ambiguous. The germline gives CDR1 SGHTA, CDR2 FQGNSA. The CDR3 has 13 amino acids. Trimming shortened V by 4 bases and J by 5 bases, and 12 bases separated the two germline ends. Here the CDR3 DNA reads TGTGCCAGCAGCTCCGCCGTTTACCACGAGCAGTACTTC. It yields the protein CASSSAVYHEQYF.

At least ten counts were recorded for this clonotype. The genes are TRBV10-3 and TRBJ1-1; a weak D match, TRBD1 (5 bases). V was cut by 0 bases and J by 4 bases, with 12 bases left in between. This CDR3 spans 15 amino acids. Germline CDR1 and CDR2: ENHRY and SYGVKD. CDR3 protein: CAISESRGSSTEAFF. CDR3 nucleotides: TGTGCCATCAGTGAGTCACGGGGGTCGAGCACTGAAGCTTTCTTT.

On this clonotype itself: Possible read error: a much larger clone is one base away. The V gene is TRBV28, the J gene TRBJ2-5; D possibly corresponds to TRBD1 (7 bases). Germline assignment: CDR1 MDHEN and CDR2 SYDVKM. The CDR3 runs to 15 residues. V gave up 6 bases and J gave up 7 bases, with 21 bases separating them. The CDR3 reads CASSPGRGVGGTQYF. The CDR3 bases are TGTGCCAGCAGCCCTGGCAGGGGGGTAGGAGGGACCCAGTACTTC.

This clonotype was recorded at least ten times. This chain links TRBV6-5 with TRBJ1-1, with D uncertain. V dropped 0 bases and J dropped 2 bases, with 7 bases sitting between them. The germline CDR1 and CDR2 sequences are MNHEY and SVGAGI. The CDR3 covers 14 residues. DNA of the CDR3: TGTGCCAGCAGTTACTCGTCCAGTAACACTGAAGCTTTCTTT. Translated, it gives CASSYSSSNTEAFF.

At least ten counts were recorded for this clonotype. V gene TRBV28 combines with J gene TRBJ2-7; no firm D call. V was cut by 3 bases and J by 7 bases, with 16 bases left in between. CDR1 and CDR2 from the germline V gene are MDHEN and SYDVKM. The CDR3 covers 14 residues. The CDR3 DNA sequence: TGTGCCAGCAGTTTTTTTGCAGTTGACGGGGAGCAGTACTTC. Residues: CASSFFAVDGEQYF.

The chain links TRBV28 to TRBJ1-2; D possibly corresponds to TRBD1 (5 bases). Per the germline V gene, CDR1 is MDHEN and CDR2 is SYDVKM. The CDR3 sequence is 13 residues long. Trimming removed 6 bases at V and 7 bases at J, with 15 bases between. CDR3 sequence: CASSLRGAVGYTF. Written as DNA, the CDR3 is TGTGCCAGCAGCCTACGAGGGGCGGTTGGCTACACCTTC.

This clonotype was seen at least ten times. The V gene is TRBV20-1, the J gene TRBJ2-5; possible D gene TRBD1, 5 bases. This CDR3 is 14 amino acids long. V lost 3 bases, J lost 1 base, and 12 bases lay in between. CDR1 is DFQATT and CDR2 is SNEGSKA in the germline V gene (reference sequence). CDR3 nucleotide sequence: TGCAGTGCTAGGGTTAACCAGGGCCAAGAGACCCAGTACTTC. Encoded protein: CSARVNQGQETQYF.

The rearrangement links TRBV2 to TRBJ2-7; 8 bases align to TRBD2. In germline, CDR1 is SNHLY, CDR2 FYNNEI. This CDR3 spans 14 amino acids. After removal of 4 bases from V and 6 bases from J, the junction contained 8 bases not matched to a gene. The CDR3 spells CASSVLAGRSEQYF. CDR3 coding DNA: TGTGCCAGCAGTGTCCTAGCGGGTAGAAGCGAGCAGTACTTC.

In this sample, this clonotype turned up many times. This rearrangement joins TRBV2 to TRBJ2-7; weak D call: TRBD1 (5 bases). Trimming stripped 0 bases from V and 3 bases from J, with 6 bases between. Per the germline V gene, CDR1 is SNHLY and CDR2 is FYNNEI. The CDR3 is 13 residues long. The CDR3: CASSEAQGYEQYF. In DNA, the CDR3 is TGTGCCAGCAGTGAAGCCCAGGGCTACGAGCAGTACTTC.

This clonotype occurred many times. V is TRBV12-3 or TRBV12-4 and J is TRBJ1-6; possibly TRBD1 for D (5 bases). CDR3 length equals 14 residues. V lost 7 bases and J lost 6, with 13 bases in between. CDR3 nucleotides: TGTGCCAGCAACCTAGGGGTTCGTAATTCACCCCTCCACTTT. Its protein product is CASNLGVRNSPLHF.

This clonotype was counted many times. The chain is built from TRBV28 and TRBJ1-1; D is undetermined. The CDR3 spans 12 residues. Germline V CDR1 and CDR2: MDHEN, SYDVKM. V lost 5 bases to trimming and J lost 4 bases, with 8 bases between them. CDR3 loop: CASSPLGTEAFF. CDR3 coding DNA: TGTGCCAGCAGTCCCCTGGGCACTGAAGCTTTCTTT.

This clonotype was detected many times. The CDR3 loop reads CASSTGGISYEQYF. DNA for the CDR3: TGTGCCAGCAGTACAGGGGGGATCTCCTACGAGCAGTACTTC. The chain recombines TRBV2 with TRBJ2-7; TRBD1 matches 8 bases. CDR3 length equals 14 residues. CDR1 SNHLY and CDR2 FYNNEI come from the germline V gene. V trimming: 5 bases; J trimming: 0 bases; junction bases outside the gene matches: 3.

This clonotype was observed at least ten times. This chain joins TRBV28 and TRBJ1-2; D remains unclear. Germline-derived CDR1 and CDR2 are MDHEN and SYDVKM. Deletions cut 6 bases from V and 6 bases from J, with 14 bases between. This CDR3 is 13 amino acids long. This CDR3 reads CASSPYVRHGYTF. CDR3 nucleotide sequence: TGTGCCAGCAGCCCGTACGTTCGCCATGGCTACACCTTC.

About this clonotype itself: Germline is not matched at one junction end, which may reflect a read error. The V call is TRBV11-1, the J call TRBJ1-1, with D unclear. Germline CDR1 reads SGHAT; CDR2 reads FQDESV (reference sequence). There are 16 residues in the CDR3. The CDR3 DNA reads TGTGCCAGCAGCTTACCGAGCGGGAGAGAGAACACTGATGCTTTCTTT. It translates to CASSLPSGRENTDAFF.

Worth noting for this clonotype: A clone one base away is much larger, so this may be a read error. This chain links TRBV10-3 with TRBJ2-5; the D is unclear. V gave up 2 bases and J gave up 3 bases, with 7 bases separating them. This CDR3 spans 13 amino acids. Germline V gene data show CDR1 as ENHRY and CDR2 as SYGVKD. CDR3 protein: CAISERWEETQYF. As DNA, the CDR3 is TGTGCCATCAGTGAGAGGTGGGAAGAGACCCAGTACTTC.

There are many counts of this clonotype. The CDR3 nucleotides are TGTGCCAGCAGCTTTAGGGGGTTCTCCTACGAGCAGTACTTC. Amino acid sequence: CASSFRGFSYEQYF. This sequence joins TRBV5-6 and TRBJ2-7, with D possibly TRBD1 on 6 matching bases. Germline values: CDR1 SGHDT, CDR2 YYEEEE. Trimming took 2 bases from V and 0 from J, leaving 9 bases between them. CDR3 length: 14 residues.

This clonotype was seen repeatedly, ten times or more. CDR3 nucleotide sequence: TGCAGCGTTGAAGATCCTGGAGGGGTTGAGACCCAGTACTTC. It codes for CSVEDPGGVETQYF. The chain recombines TRBV29-1 with TRBJ2-5, with a tentative D call TRBD2 (6 bases). Trimming removed 0 bases at V and 5 bases at J, with 13 bases between. Germline V lookup: CDR1 SQVTM, CDR2 ANQGSEA. This CDR3 contains 14 residues.

This clonotype was recorded many times. V gene TRBV20-1 combines with J gene TRBJ2-7; D is unclear. Germline CDR1 is DFQATT and CDR2 is SNEGSKA (reference sequence). Trimming shortened V by 1 base and J by 5 bases, and 12 bases separated the two germline ends. The CDR3 is 13 amino acids. The CDR3 here is CSARALRSNEQYF. The CDR3 region has the DNA TGCAGTGCTAGAGCGTTGAGGAGTAACGAGCAGTACTTC.

V is TRBV7-2 and J is TRBJ1-6; D uncertain. Germline CDR1 is SGHTA and CDR2 is FQGNSA. V shed 4 bases and J shed 8 bases, with 6 bases lying between them. The CDR3 has 12 residues. The CDR3 DNA sequence: TGTGCCAGCAGCTCGGTTGATTCACCCCTCCACTTT. Protein: CASSSVDSPLHF.

To note about this clonotype: One base away lies a much larger clone, so this may be a sequencing read error. The genes are TRBV12-3 or TRBV12-4 and TRBJ2-7, with 9 bases identical to TRBD1. This CDR3 has 14 amino acids. V shed 5 bases, J shed 4 bases, and the junction held 6 bases outside the gene matches. CDR3 region: CASSETGGNYEQYF. DNA of the CDR3: TGTGCCAGCAGTGAGACAGGGGGGAATTACGAGCAGTACTTC.

The rearrangement joins TRBV24-1 to TRBJ2-2; 11 positions match TRBD1. The V segment lost 8 bases and the J segment 3 bases; nucleotides outside the gene matches: 4. Germline CDR1 is KGHDR and CDR2 is SFDVKD. The CDR3 totals 15 residues. The CDR3 bases are TGTGCCACCAAAACGGGACAGGGGGACACCGGGGAGCTGTTTTTT. This sequence encodes CATKTGQGDTGELFF.

In its sample, this clonotype was seen a few times. The chain uses TRBV12-3 or TRBV12-4 and TRBJ1-6; D remains unclear. CDR3 length: 14 residues. V was clipped by 5 bases and J by 7 bases, with 12 bases between them. The CDR3 nucleotides read TGTGCCAGCAGTCAATGGACGGACAATTCACCCCTCCACTTT. Protein sequence: CASSQWTDNSPLHF.

The chain employs TRBV6-5 and TRBJ2-7, with a tentative D call TRBD2 (6 bases). With 1 base removed from V and 9 bases from J, the gap between germline ends came to 16 bases. The CDR3 totals 14 residues. Germline lookup yields CDR1 MNHEY and CDR2 SVGAGI. The CDR3 DNA is TGTGCCAGCAGTTACTTGACTGGCCAGGGAGGGCAGTACTTC. Encoded protein: CASSYLTGQGGQYF.

This clonotype was recorded at least ten times. The rearrangement joins TRBV12-3 or TRBV12-4 to TRBJ2-7; the D gene could be TRBD1 or TRBD2 (6 bases each). This CDR3 contains 15 residues. Between the trimmed V and J ends, which lost 5 bases and 6 bases, there was a span of 20 bases. The CDR3 coding sequence is TGTGCCAGCAGTCCTACCGGGGGCCAAAGGGTCGAGCAGTACTTC. It specifies CASSPTGGQRVEQYF.

This clonotype was observed many times. V and J are TRBV5-1 and TRBJ2-7, with a possible D match to TRBD1 (6 bases). The CDR3 is 14 residues long. Germline CDR1 SGHRS, CDR2 YFSETQ. V was clipped by 0 bases and J by 3 bases, with 10 bases between them. The chain's CDR3 is CASSLETGDYEQYF. CDR3 in DNA: TGCGCCAGCAGCTTGGAGACAGGCGACTACGAGCAGTACTTC.

This clonotype has a count of ten or more. The rearrangement uses TRBV20-1 and TRBJ2-5; the D gene is possibly TRBD2 (6 bases). Germline CDR1 and CDR2: DFQATT and SNEGSKA (reference sequence). The V end lost 0 bases, the J end lost 1 base, and 21 bases lay between the germline ends. This CDR3 has 18 amino acids. The CDR3 DNA reads TGCAGTGCTAGAGATGTATGGGCCGTACGGGAGTTCCAAGAGACCCAGTACTTC. Its protein product is CSARDVWAVREFQETQYF.